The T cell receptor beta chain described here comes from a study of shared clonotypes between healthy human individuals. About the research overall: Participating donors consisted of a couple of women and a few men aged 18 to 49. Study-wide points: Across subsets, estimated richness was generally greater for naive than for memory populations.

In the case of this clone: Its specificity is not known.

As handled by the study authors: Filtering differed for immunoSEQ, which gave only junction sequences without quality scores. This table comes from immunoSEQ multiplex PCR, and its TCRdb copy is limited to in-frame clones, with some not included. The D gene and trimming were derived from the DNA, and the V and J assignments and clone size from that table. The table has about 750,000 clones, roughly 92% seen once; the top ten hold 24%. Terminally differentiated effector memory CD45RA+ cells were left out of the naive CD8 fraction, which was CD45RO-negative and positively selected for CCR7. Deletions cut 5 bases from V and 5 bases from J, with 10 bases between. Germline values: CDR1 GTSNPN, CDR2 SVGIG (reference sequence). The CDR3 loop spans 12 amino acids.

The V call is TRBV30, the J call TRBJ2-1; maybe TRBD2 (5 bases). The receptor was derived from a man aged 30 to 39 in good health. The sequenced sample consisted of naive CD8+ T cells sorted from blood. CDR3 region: CAWRGLNNEQFF. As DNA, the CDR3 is TGTGCCTGGCGCGGACTCAACAATGAGCAGTTCTTC.